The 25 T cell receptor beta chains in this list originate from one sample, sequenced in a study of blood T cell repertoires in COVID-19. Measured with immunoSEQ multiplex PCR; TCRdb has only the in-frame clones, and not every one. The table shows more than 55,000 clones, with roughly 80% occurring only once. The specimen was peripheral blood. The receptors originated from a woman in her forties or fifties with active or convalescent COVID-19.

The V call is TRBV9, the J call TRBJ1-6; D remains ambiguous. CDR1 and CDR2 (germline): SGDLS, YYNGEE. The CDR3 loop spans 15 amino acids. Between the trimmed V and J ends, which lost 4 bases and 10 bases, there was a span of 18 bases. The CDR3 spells CASSSNPWEGSPLHF. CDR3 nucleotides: TGTGCCAGCAGCTCCAACCCTTGGGAGGGCTCACCCCTCCACTTT.

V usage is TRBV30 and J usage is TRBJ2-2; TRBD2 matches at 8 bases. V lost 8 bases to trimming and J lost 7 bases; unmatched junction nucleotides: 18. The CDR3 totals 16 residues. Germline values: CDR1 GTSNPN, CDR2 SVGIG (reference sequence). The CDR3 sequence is CAVVDPREGLYGELFF. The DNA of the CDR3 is TGTGCCGTGGTTGACCCCCGGGAGGGGTTATACGGGGAGCTGTTTTTT.

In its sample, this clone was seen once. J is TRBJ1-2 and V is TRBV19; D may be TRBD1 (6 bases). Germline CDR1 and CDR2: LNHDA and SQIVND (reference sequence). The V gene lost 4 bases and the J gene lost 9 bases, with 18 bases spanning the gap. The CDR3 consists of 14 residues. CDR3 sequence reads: CASSTTGQGLRYTF. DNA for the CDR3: TGTGCCAGTAGTACGACAGGACAAGGTTTGCGCTACACCTTC. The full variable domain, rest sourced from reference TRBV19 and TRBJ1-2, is DGGITQSPKYLFRKEGQNVTLSCEQNLNHDAMYWYRQDPGQGLRLIYYSQIVNDFQKGDIAEGYSVSREKKESFPLTVTSAQKNPTAFYLCASSTTGQGLRYTFGSGTRLTVV.

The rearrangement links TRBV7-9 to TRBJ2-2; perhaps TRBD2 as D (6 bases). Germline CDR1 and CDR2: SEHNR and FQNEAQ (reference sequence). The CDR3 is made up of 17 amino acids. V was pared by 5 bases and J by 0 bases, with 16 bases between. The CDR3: CASSPRGGGTNTGELFF. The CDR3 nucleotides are TGTGCCAGCAGCCCTCGGGGCGGCGGGACGAACACCGGGGAGCTGTTTTTT.

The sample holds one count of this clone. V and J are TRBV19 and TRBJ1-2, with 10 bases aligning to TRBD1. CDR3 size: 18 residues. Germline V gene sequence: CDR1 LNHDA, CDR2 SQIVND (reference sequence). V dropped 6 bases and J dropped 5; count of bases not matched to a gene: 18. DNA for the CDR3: TGTGCCAGTAGCCCTGTCCCGGGACAGGGGCCCCCTAGATATGGCTACACCTTC. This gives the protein CASSPVPGQGPPRYGYTF.

The CDR3: CASSRTGTPTDTQYF. The CDR3 DNA is TGTGCCAGCAGTCGGACAGGGACCCCGACAGATACGCAGTATTTT. The chain combines TRBV6-5 with TRBJ2-3, with TRBD1 matching over 8 bases. The V gene's germline CDR1 is MNHEY and CDR2 SVGAGI. The CDR3 has 15 residues. V was pared by 5 bases and J by 3 bases, with 7 bases of the junction left unmatched.

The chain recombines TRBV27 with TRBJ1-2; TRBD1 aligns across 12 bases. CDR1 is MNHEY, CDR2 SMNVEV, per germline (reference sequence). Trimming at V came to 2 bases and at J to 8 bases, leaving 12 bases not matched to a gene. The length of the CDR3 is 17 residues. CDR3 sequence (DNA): TGTGCCAGCAGTTTAACCCGGTGGGACAGGGGGCCGGAGGGCTACACCTTC. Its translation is CASSLTRWDRGPEGYTF.

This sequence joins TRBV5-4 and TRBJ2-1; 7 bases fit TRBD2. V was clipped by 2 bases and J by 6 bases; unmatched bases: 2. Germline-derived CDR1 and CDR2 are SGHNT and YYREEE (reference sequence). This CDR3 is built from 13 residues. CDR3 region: CASSLGTTNEQFF. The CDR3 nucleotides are TGTGCCAGCAGCTTAGGGACTACCAATGAGCAGTTCTTC.

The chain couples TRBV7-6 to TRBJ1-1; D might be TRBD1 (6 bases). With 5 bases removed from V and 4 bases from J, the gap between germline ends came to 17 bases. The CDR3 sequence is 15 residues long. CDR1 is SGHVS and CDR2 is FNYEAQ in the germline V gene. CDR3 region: CASSRTVLRVTEAFF. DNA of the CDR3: TGTGCCAGCAGCCGGACAGTGTTAAGGGTCACTGAAGCTTTCTTT.

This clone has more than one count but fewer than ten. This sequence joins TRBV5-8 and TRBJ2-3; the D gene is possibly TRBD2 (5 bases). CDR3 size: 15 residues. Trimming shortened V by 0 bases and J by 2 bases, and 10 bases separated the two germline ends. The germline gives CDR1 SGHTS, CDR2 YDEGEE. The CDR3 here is CASSLAGGLTDTQYF. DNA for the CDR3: TGTGCCAGCAGCTTGGCGGGCGGACTCACAGATACGCAGTATTTT.

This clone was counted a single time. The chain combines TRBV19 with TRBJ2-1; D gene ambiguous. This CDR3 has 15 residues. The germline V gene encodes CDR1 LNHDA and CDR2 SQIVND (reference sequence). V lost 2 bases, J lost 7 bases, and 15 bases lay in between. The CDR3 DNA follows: TGTGCCAGTAGTATATCGGATAGCAGCCAAAATGAGCAGTTCTTC. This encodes CASSISDSSQNEQFF. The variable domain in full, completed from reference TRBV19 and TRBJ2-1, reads DGGITQSPKYLFRKEGQNVTLSCEQNLNHDAMYWYRQDPGQGLRLIYYSQIVNDFQKGDIAEGYSVSREKKESFPLTVTSAQKNPTAFYLCASSISDSSQNEQFFGPGTRLTVL.

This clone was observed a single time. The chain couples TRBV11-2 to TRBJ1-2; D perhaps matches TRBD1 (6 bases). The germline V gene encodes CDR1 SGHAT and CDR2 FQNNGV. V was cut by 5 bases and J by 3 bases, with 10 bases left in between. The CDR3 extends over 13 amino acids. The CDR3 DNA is TGTGCCAGCAGCGTTGACAGGTACTATGGCTACACCTTC. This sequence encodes CASSVDRYYGYTF.

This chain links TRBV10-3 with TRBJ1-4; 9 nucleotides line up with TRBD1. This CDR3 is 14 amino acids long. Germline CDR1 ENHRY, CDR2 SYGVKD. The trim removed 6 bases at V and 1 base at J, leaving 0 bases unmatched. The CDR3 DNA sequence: TGTGCCATCAGGGGACAGGGAACTAATGAAAAACTGTTTTTT. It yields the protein CAIRGQGTNEKLFF.

CDR3 loop: CSVGDIQETQYF. The CDR3 DNA follows: TGCAGCGTGGGGGACATCCAAGAGACCCAGTACTTC. The chain is built from TRBV29-1 and TRBJ2-5, with D perhaps matching TRBD1 (6 bases). Looked up from germline, CDR1 is SQVTM and CDR2 is ANQGSEA. The CDR3 runs to 12 residues. V lost 6 bases and J 1 base, leaving 9 bases between the germline ends.

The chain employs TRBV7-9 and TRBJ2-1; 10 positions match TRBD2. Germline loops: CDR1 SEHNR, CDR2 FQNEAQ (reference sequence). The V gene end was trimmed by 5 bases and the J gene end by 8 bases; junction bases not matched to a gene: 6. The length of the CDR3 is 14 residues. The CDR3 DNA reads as TGTGCCAGCAGCGCCGGGACTAGCGCCCATGAGCAGTTCTTC. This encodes CASSAGTSAHEQFF.

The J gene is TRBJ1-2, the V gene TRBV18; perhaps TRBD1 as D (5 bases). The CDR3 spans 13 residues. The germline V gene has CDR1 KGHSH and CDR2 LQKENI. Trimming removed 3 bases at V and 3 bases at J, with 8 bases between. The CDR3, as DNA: TGTGCCAGCTCACCCGGACAAGACTATGGCTACACCTTC. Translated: CASSPGQDYGYTF.

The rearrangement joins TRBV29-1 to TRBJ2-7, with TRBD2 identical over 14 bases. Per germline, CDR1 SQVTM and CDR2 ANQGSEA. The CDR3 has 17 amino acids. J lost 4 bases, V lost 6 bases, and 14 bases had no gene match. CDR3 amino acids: CSVSRGLAGVIPYEQYF. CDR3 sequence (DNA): TGCAGCGTCTCAAGGGGACTAGCGGGAGTAATCCCGTACGAGCAGTACTTC.

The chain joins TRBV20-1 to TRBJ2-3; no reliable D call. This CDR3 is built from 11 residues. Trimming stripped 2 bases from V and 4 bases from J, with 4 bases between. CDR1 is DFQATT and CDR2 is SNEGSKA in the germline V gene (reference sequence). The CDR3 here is CSARRADTQYF. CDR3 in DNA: TGCAGTGCTAGAAGAGCAGATACGCAGTATTTT.

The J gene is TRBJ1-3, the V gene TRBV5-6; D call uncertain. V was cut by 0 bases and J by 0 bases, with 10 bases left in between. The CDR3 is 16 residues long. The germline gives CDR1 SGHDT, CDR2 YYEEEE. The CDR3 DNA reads TGTGCCAGCAGCTTGGTAGGCGGTACCTCTGGAAACACCATATATTTT. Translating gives CASSLVGGTSGNTIYF.

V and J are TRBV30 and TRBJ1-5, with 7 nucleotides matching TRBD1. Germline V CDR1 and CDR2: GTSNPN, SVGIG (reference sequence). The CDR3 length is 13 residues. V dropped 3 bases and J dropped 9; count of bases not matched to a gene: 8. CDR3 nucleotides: TGTGCCTGGAGAGGGGACAGTCATGGGCCCCAGCATTTT. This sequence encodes CAWRGDSHGPQHF.

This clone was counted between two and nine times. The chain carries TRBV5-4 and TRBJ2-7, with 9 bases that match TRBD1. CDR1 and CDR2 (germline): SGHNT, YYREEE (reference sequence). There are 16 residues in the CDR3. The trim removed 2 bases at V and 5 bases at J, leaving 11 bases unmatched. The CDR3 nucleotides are TGTGCCAGCAGCTTTTTCCCCCGGGACAGGGAACACGAGCAGTACTTC. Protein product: CASSFFPRDREHEQYF.

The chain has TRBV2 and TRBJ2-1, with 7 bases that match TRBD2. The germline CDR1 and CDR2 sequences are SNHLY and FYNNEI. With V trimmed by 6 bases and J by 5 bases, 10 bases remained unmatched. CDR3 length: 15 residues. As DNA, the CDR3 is TGTGCCAGCAGAGCCGGGGGGAGGCCTCACAATGAGCAGTTCTTC. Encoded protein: CASRAGGRPHNEQFF.

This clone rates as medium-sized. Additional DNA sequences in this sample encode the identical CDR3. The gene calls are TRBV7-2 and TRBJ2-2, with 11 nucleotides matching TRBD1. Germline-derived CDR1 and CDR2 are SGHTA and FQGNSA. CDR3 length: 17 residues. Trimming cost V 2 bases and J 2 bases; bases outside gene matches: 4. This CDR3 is CASSLPGQGANTGELFF. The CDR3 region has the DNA TGTGCCAGCAGCTTACCCGGACAGGGGGCAAACACCGGGGAGCTGTTTTTT.

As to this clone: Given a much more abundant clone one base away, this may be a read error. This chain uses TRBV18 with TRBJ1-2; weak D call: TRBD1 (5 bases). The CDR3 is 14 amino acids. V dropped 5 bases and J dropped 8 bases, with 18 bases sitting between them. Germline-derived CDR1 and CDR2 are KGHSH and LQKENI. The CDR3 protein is CASSGGAEILGYTF. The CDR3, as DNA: TGTGCCAGCTCAGGTGGGGCAGAGATCCTCGGCTACACCTTC.

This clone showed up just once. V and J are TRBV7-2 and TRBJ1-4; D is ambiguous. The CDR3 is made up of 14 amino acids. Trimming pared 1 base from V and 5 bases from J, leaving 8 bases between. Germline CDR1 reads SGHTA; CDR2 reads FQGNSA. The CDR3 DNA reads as TGTGCCAGCAGCTTAGATATCCCGAATGAAAAACTGTTTTTT. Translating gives CASSLDIPNEKLFF.